These 22 T cell receptor beta chains originate from one sample sequenced in a study of blood T cell repertoires in COVID-19. Sequenced by immunoSEQ multiplex PCR; TCRdb stores in-frame clones only, minus some. The sample carries approximately 65,000 clones, 90% to 95% recorded once. The sequenced material came from peripheral blood. These TCRs come from a man between 65 and 79 years old with active COVID-19.

The gene calls are TRBV5-1 and TRBJ2-3, with TRBD1 identical over 10 bases. With 0 bases clipped from V and 5 bases from J, the junction kept 3 bases outside the gene matches. Germline-derived CDR1 and CDR2 are SGHRS and YFSETQ. The CDR3 has 15 amino acids. The CDR3 DNA reads TGCGCCAGCAGCTTGGATGGGACAGGGGAAGATACGCAGTATTTT. Its translation: CASSLDGTGEDTQYF.

The rearrangement links TRBV6-5 to TRBJ1-6; 7 bases are a match to TRBD1. Trimming at V came to 0 bases and at J to 10 bases, leaving 6 bases not matched to a gene. The CDR3 is 15 residues long. Germline lookup yields CDR1 MNHEY and CDR2 SVGAGI. CDR3 loop: CASSYSPTGNSPLHF. CDR3 sequence (DNA): TGTGCCAGCAGTTACTCTCCGACAGGGAACTCACCCCTCCACTTT.

The rearrangement uses TRBV4-3 and TRBJ2-1; maybe TRBD1 (6 bases). The CDR3 totals 14 residues. Between the trimmed V and J ends, which lost 1 base and 11 bases, there was a span of 15 bases. The germline CDR1 and CDR2 sequences are LGHNA and YSLEER. CDR3 coding DNA: TGCGCCAGCAGCCAAGGAGGGGGAACTGGGCAGCAGTTCTTC. This sequence encodes CASSQGGGTGQQFF.

A remark on this clone: The same CDR3 also results from other DNA sequences found in this sample. The rearrangement joins TRBV4-2 to TRBJ2-3; D is unresolved. Trimming pared 0 bases from V and 3 bases from J, leaving 10 bases between. Germline V gene lookup returns CDR1 LGHNA and CDR2 YNFKEQ. The CDR3 consists of 15 residues. The CDR3 protein is CASSQDRLATDTQYF. CDR3 bases: TGTGCCAGCAGCCAAGATCGGTTAGCTACAGATACGCAGTATTTT.

This rearrangement joins TRBV3-1 (or the pseudogene TRBV3-2) to TRBJ2-1, with 10 positions matching TRBD2. The ends lost 1 base at V and 9 bases at J; junction bases unmatched: 9. Germline CDR1 is LGHDT and CDR2 is YNNKEL (reference sequence). CDR3 length: 16 amino acids. The CDR3 coding sequence is TGTGCCAGCAGCCAAGGTGCCAGCGGGGGGGAAGTTGAGCAGTTCTTC. It specifies CASSQGASGGEVEQFF.

This CDR3 reads CASSFTSGGLDEQFF. The CDR3, as DNA: TGTGCCAGCAGTTTCACTAGCGGGGGGTTAGATGAGCAGTTCTTC. This chain uses TRBV27 with TRBJ2-1; 12 bases are a match to TRBD2. The J segment lost 8 bases and the V segment lost 3 bases, leaving 5 bases of the junction unmatched. The germline gives CDR1 MNHEY, CDR2 SMNVEV (reference sequence). The CDR3 runs to 15 residues.

The chain recombines TRBV7-9 with TRBJ2-5, with D hard to call. The germline V gene encodes CDR1 SEHNR and CDR2 FQNEAQ (reference sequence). Trimming took off 1 base at V and 5 bases at J, with 14 bases between the two ends. This CDR3 contains 15 residues. The CDR3 loop is CASSLDSAGFETQYF. In DNA form, the CDR3 reads TGTGCCAGCAGCTTAGATTCTGCCGGGTTCGAGACCCAGTACTTC. The variable domain in full, with the rest retrieved from reference TRBV7-9 and TRBJ2-5, is DTGVSQNPRHKITKRGQNVTFRCDPISEHNRLYWYRQTLGQGPEFLTYFQNEAQLEKSRLLSDRFSAERPKGSFSTLEIQRTEQGDSAMYLCASSLDSAGFETQYFGPGTRLLVL.

CDR3 sequence reads: CASSSTGSYEQYF. The CDR3, as DNA: TGTGCCAGCAGCTCCACAGGTTCCTACGAGCAGTACTTC. The chain carries TRBV5-5 and TRBJ2-7; weak D call: TRBD1 (5 bases). This CDR3 comprises 13 residues. The V end was cut by 3 bases, the J end by 1 base, with 8 bases between. Germline CDR1 reads SGHKS; CDR2 reads YYEKEE (reference sequence).

The chain combines TRBV7-9 with TRBJ2-1; 7 nucleotides match TRBD2. CDR3 length equals 17 residues. After removal of 5 bases from V and 1 base from J, the junction contained 11 bases not matched to a gene. The germline gives CDR1 SEHNR, CDR2 FQNEAQ (reference sequence). The DNA for the CDR3 is TGTGCCAGCAGCCCCTTTTTAGCGGGTCCTTCCTACAATGAGCAGTTCTTC. It translates to CASSPFLAGPSYNEQFF.

The gene calls are TRBV6-2 or TRBV6-3 and TRBJ2-3; TRBD2 might be the D (5 bases). Germline V gene lookup returns CDR1 MNHEY and CDR2 SVGEGT. Between the trimmed V and J ends, which lost 5 bases and 1 base, there was a span of 16 bases. The CDR3 is 16 amino acids. For the CDR3, the DNA is TGTGCCAGCAGTACCCCACTAGTAACGGGCACAGATACGCAGTATTTT. Its translation is CASSTPLVTGTDTQYF.

The chain combines TRBV7-2 with TRBJ2-5; 9 nucleotides line up with TRBD1. V shed 2 bases and J 2 bases; nucleotides not matched to a gene: 12. CDR3 size: 18 residues. Germline CDR1 reads SGHTA; CDR2 reads FQGNSA. Here the CDR3 DNA reads TGTGCCAGCAGCTTACTGACAGGGGGGACTGGGAGACAAGAGACCCAGTACTTC. It specifies CASSLLTGGTGRQETQYF.

This chain connects TRBV2 to TRBJ2-3, with a possible D match to TRBD2 (5 bases). The germline gives CDR1 SNHLY, CDR2 FYNNEI. The CDR3 has 13 residues. Trimming removed 0 bases at V and 12 bases at J, with 13 bases between. This chain's CDR3 is CASSEAVGGGQYF. The CDR3 region has the DNA TGTGCCAGCAGTGAAGCGGTCGGAGGAGGTCAGTATTTT.

This chain joins TRBV27 and TRBJ1-2, with TRBD1 matching over 9 bases. CDR3 length: 13 residues. V was clipped by 6 bases and J by 3 bases; unmatched bases: 2. The V gene's germline CDR1 is MNHEY and CDR2 SMNVEV (reference sequence). The CDR3 sequence: CASRRQGDYGYTF. The CDR3 region has the DNA TGTGCCAGCAGAAGACAGGGGGACTATGGCTACACCTTC.

This clone was counted once. The rearrangement links TRBV5-1 to TRBJ1-6; 8 positions agree with TRBD1. Germline CDR1 SGHRS, CDR2 YFSETQ. This CDR3 region has 16 residues. V gave up 2 bases and J gave up 5 bases; unmatched junction bases: 6. The chain's CDR3 is CASSLTGGSNNSPLHF. In nucleotides, the CDR3 is TGCGCCAGCAGCTTAACAGGGGGGTCAAATAATTCACCCCTCCACTTT.

The chain has TRBV5-3 and TRBJ1-1; 8 nucleotides align to TRBD1. TRBV5-3 is recorded as an ORF, its role being uncertain. The CDR3 runs 14 residues. V shed 4 bases and J 5 bases; nucleotides not matched to a gene: 7. The CDR3 DNA sequence: TGTGCCAGAAGCCCTACAGGGGGTGGTACTGAAGCTTTCTTT. It specifies CARSPTGGGTEAFF.

This CDR3 is CASSPSGGAPHEQFF. The CDR3 coding sequence is TGTGCCAGCAGCCCTAGCGGGGGGGCCCCCCATGAGCAGTTCTTC. The chain couples TRBV7-7 to TRBJ2-1; 12 nucleotides agree with TRBD2. The CDR3 runs 15 residues. Per the germline V gene, CDR1 is SSHAT and CDR2 is FNYEAQ (reference sequence). V shed 5 bases and J 8 bases; nucleotides not matched to a gene: 7.

This CDR3 reads CASSLAPGGYYGEQFF. The CDR3 DNA reads as TGTGCCAGCAGCTTAGCGCCGGGGGGGTATTACGGTGAGCAGTTCTTC. This chain uses TRBV7-8 with TRBJ2-1; TRBD2 aligns across 8 bases. CDR3 length: 16 amino acids. V was pared by 0 bases and J by 9 bases, with 10 bases of the junction left unmatched. Germline V lookup: CDR1 SGHVS, CDR2 FQNEAQ.

The gene calls are TRBV19 and TRBJ2-5; 9 bases agree with TRBD2. Trimming removed 3 bases from V and 5 bases from J; junction bases left unmatched: 7. This CDR3 contains 15 residues. Germline V gene data show CDR1 as LNHDA and CDR2 as SQIVND (reference sequence). DNA of the CDR3: TGTGCCAGTAGTATCGCGGGGGGGCGGTGGGAGACCCAGTACTTC. Protein: CASSIAGGRWETQYF.

Concerning this clone: Here the CDR3 omits its conserved ending phenylalanine or tryptophan, so a read error is the likely source. No DNA is shown, since the ends of the CDR3 on it are uncertain; the CDR3 is the one TCRdb lists. V and J are TRBV7-9 and TRBJ2-7; TRBD1 is the table's D call and was not checked against the DNA. Germline lookup yields CDR1 SEHNR and CDR2 FQNEAQ (reference sequence). The CDR3 has 12 residues if both end residues are counted. The CDR3 is CASSRSTGMLTY.

The V and J genes are TRBV4-1 and TRBJ2-2; TRBD2 agrees at 10 bases. V shed 4 bases, J shed 7 bases, and the junction held 12 bases outside the gene matches. CDR1 and CDR2 from the germline V gene are MGHRA and YSYEKL. The CDR3 consists of 17 residues. The chain's CDR3 is CASSLGASGGGGGELFF. The CDR3 DNA reads as TGCGCCAGCAGCCTAGGGGCTAGCGGGGGCGGGGGCGGGGAGCTGTTTTTT.

CDR3 DNA: TGTGCCAGCAGCTTCGTCGGGGGGGGCCTGGGAAACATTCAGTACTTC. This codes for CASSFVGGGLGNIQYF. V usage is TRBV11-2 and J usage is TRBJ2-4; TRBD2 aligns across 8 bases. Germline trimming cut 3 bases from V and 6 bases from J; bases unmatched to any gene: 10. The germline V gene encodes CDR1 SGHAT and CDR2 FQNNGV. The CDR3 is 16 amino acids.

CDR3 loop: CASSQDPGTSGGGQFF. The CDR3 nucleotides are TGCGCCAGCAGCCAAGATCCCGGGACTAGCGGGGGAGGGCAGTTCTTC. V gene TRBV4-1 combines with J gene TRBJ2-1; 14 positions agree with TRBD2. V was clipped by 0 bases and J by 12 bases; unmatched bases: 7. The CDR3 is made up of 16 amino acids. The germline CDR1 and CDR2 sequences are MGHRA and YSYEKL.